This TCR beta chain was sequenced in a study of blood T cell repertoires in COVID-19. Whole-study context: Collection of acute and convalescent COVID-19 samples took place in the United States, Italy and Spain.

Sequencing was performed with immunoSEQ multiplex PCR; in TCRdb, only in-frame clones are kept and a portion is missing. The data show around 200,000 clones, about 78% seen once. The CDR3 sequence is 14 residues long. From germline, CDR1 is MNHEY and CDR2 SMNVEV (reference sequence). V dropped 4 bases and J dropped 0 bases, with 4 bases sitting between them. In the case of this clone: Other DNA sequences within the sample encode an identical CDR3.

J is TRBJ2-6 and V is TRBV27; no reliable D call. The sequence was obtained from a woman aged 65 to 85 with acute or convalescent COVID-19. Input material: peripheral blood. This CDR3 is CASSSSSGANVLTF. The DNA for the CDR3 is TGTGCCAGCAGTTCGAGCTCTGGGGCCAACGTCCTGACTTTC.